Listed below are T cell receptor beta chains from one sample, sequenced in a study of blood T cells in healthy people across ages. Using its own MiXCR run on the 5' RACE reads, TCRdb lists one record per CDR3 protein. Of approximately 800,000 distinct CDR3 sequences detected, around 50% appear once; the ten largest clones hold 20% to 30%. The specimen was blood. These receptors all come from a man in his forties or fifties in good health. Both conserved end residues are trimmed from each CDR3. The order of the fields is V gene, CDR3 length, J gene, CDR3 protein.

TRBV28	14	TRBJ2-5	ASSSVSGGQQETQY
TRBV10-2	13	TRBJ2-5	ASSEPGQGQETQY
TRBV6-5	13	TRBJ2-1	ASSPYKKPTQEQF
TRBV4-3	15	TRBJ2-5	ASSQILPGQGQETQY
TRBV6-2/TRBV6-3	13	TRBJ2-5	ASSYTGLAQETQY
TRBV7-2	12	TRBJ1-1	ASRSGGVWTEAF
TRBV20-1	12	TRBJ2-3	SAPSADGTDTQY
TRBV7-2	15	TRBJ2-3	ASSLTSGRAGTDTQY
TRBV29-1	11	TRBJ1-6	SVKDDLNSPLH
TRBV25-1	14	TRBJ2-3	ASSESSGDPTDTQY
TRBV6-1	12	TRBJ1-1	ASSDLLGRTEAF
TRBV27	14	TRBJ1-5	ASSLSRDSLNQPQH
TRBV27	17	TRBJ2-2	ASRVTGVLAGGSTGELF
TRBV29-1	8	TRBJ2-5	SVGTETQY
TRBV28	13	TRBJ2-7	ASSTGPGQGYEQY
TRBV6-2/TRBV6-3	14	TRBJ2-5	ASSVYRSTVQETQY
TRBV7-2	12	.	ASSLAFRDGEQY
TRBV15	12	TRBJ2-4	ATSRSRSGNIQY
TRBV5-1	14	TRBJ2-2	ASSLGMDRNTGELF
TRBV6-1	11	TRBJ1-6	ARREDYNSPLH
TRBV11-2	10	TRBJ1-2	ASSYDNYGYT
TRBV20-1	10	TRBJ2-1	SAPQGYNEQF
TRBV9	11	TRBJ2-3	ASASGDTDTQY
TRBV20-1	15	TRBJ1-2	SALWRGRFTSNYGYT
TRBV29-1	8	TRBJ2-4	SVGENIQY
TRBV27	13	TRBJ1-4	ASSVDRRGNEKLF
TRBV29-1	12	TRBJ2-1	SVGRGELIHEQF
TRBV6-2/TRBV6-3	12	TRBJ2-3	ASSLRRYTDTQY
TRBV7-2	14	TRBJ2-3	ASSLYGGQSTDTQY
TRBV7-9	13	TRBJ2-5	ASSSSGGPTETQY
TRBV15	13	.	ATSRVKDGHYEQY
TRBV28	16	TRBJ2-1	ASSLRFGSKRAQDEQF
TRBV5-1	12	TRBJ1-1	ASSKREENTEAF
TRBV11-3	13	TRBJ2-3	ASSLDPVGEDTQY
TRBV5-1	15	TRBJ2-4	ASSLVEGRNGKNIQY
TRBV20-1	12	.	SAKTGTSKETQY
TRBV10-3	13	.	AISGQGQSYNEQY
TRBV6-5	16	TRBJ2-5	ASSYEAFGATDQETQY
TRBV4-2	12	TRBJ1-2	ASSQAGTGNGYT
TRBV7-8	15	TRBJ2-3	ASGTSGAASSTDTQY
TRBV5-1	12	TRBJ2-2	ASSFPVATGELF
TRBV29-1	11	TRBJ2-2	SVAGGRIGELF
TRBV7-2	12	.	ASSSGSLTYEQY
TRBV24-1	13	TRBJ2-5	ATSDAGGPQETQY
TRBV27	11	TRBJ2-1	ASSVGLAGEQF
TRBV4-1	14	TRBJ2-1	ASSPLPGTGGNEQF
TRBV6-5	15	TRBJ1-5	ASSYPRRLDPNQPQH
TRBV7-2	14	TRBJ2-6	ASSSTTLSGANVPT
TRBV20-1	15	TRBJ1-4	SARVFGQDATNEKLF
TRBV4-1	15	TRBJ2-3	ASSQDPTGSSTDTQY
TRBV29-1	11	TRBJ2-7	SVGLAAGYEQY
TRBV6-5	13	TRBJ2-1	ASSSGQGLLNEQF
TRBV28	9	TRBJ2-1	ASAWDYEQF
TRBV4-3	13	TRBJ2-7	ASSLFRDSSYEQY
TRBV6-2/TRBV6-3	10	TRBJ1-2	ASRNSSYGYT